What follows describes a single TCR beta chain. This clone was observed a few times. Its antigen is unknown. No much larger clone exists at a distance of one base, and base qualities are not known. This specimen belongs to a study of cytomegalovirus exposure and HLA in healthy donors listed by TCRdb under 2017. Study-wide context: An earlier analysis of 587 of the donors reported 276 Gb of sequence data and about 120 million unique TCR beta sequences obtained from around 180 million T cells. Typing coverage varied by locus: about 620-630 donors for A, B, C, DRB1 and DQB1; roughly 560 for DQA1; nearly 610 for DPA1; 450 to 480 for DPB1. The genetic ancestry cluster associated with self-reported Caucasian donors included around four fifths of the roughly 390 genotyped donors. A later genetic analysis took genome-wide SNP genotypes for about 55% of the roughly 670 donors and used that subset as a discovery cohort. An early release that covered fewer than 750 HLA-typed donors contained about 290 gigabases of sequencing data and some 87 million unique TCR sequences. Rather than drawing on any new phenotypic data, the later analysis identified candidate immune exposures from TCR beta sequences and the way those sequences occurred across donors. Besides the first cohort of approximately 670 subjects, a separate validation cohort made up of 120 different subjects was used. On average, 235,054 unique TCR beta nucleotide sequences were sequenced per donor among 398 genotyped donors of the cohort, with roughly 18% of those sequences being non-productive. A later analysis re-examined previously published TCR beta repertoires from about 670 donors and added high-resolution HLA genotyping to investigate patterns of TCR occurrence. All discovery cohort repertoires had been generated on a single sequencing platform. Both class I and class II loci were covered by HLA typing, at four-digit resolution. Donor age, sex, ethnicity and CMV serostatus were compiled alongside the repertoire data. Because of strong linkage in the cohort, 4 to 6 DR-DQ haplotypes were treated as single units for association and clustering. In an earlier analysis of roughly 600 of the donors, high-throughput TCR beta sequencing was used to judge whether each TCR beta V gene segment behaved as functional or pseudogenic. The study was designed to test whether signatures of past pathogen exposure could be identified by cataloging public T cell receptors. The study used immunosequencing to profile the T cell repertoires of 666 subjects and linked those repertoires to cytomegalovirus serostatus. To predict cytomegalovirus infection status, the study combined high-throughput TCR immunosequencing, statistical association of individual TCRs with disease status, and machine learning. Overall results and qualifications from the work: According to a later genetic analysis, donors in an Asian-associated ancestry cluster had fewer N-insertions in productive TCRs than the approximately 710-donor mean. Most CMV-associated TCR beta chains appeared to be HLA-restricted in a later analysis, and the HLA associations seemed to be driven largely by CMV exposure. Because HLA typing was unavailable for some donors at each locus, only the typed subset was used in association tests. Some IMGT-functional V segments, including TRBV6-2 and TRBV6-3, could not be told apart with the 87-base-pair reads, so those segments were excluded. An association between a missense DCLRE1C variant and V-gene and J-gene trimming of TCR beta chains was found in a later genetic analysis and replicated in an independent cohort. Correlated functional status among segregating V segments might reflect linkage disequilibrium, but an unknown experimental factor could not be ruled out. For the cohort, immune exposure information was limited to CMV serostatus. While some public TCRs were present in many individuals, most TCR sequences turned up only very rarely across donors. Broadly in line with IMGT annotations, most TCR beta V segments showed up in productive rearrangements about 87% or about 30% of the time in an earlier analysis of about 500 of the donors. According to a later analysis, parvovirus B19, influenza, CMV and Epstein-Barr virus appeared linked to several top co-occurrence clusters. The cohort was sequenced for TCR beta chains only, and without alpha or paired-chain data the features that could be detected were limited. In vitro tests confirmed that a few of the cytomegalovirus-associated TCR beta chains recognize cytomegalovirus antigens. Fewer than 20 rarely observed V segments, including chromosome 9 orphons, were excluded from the earlier analysis of some 590 of the donors because counts were too low. A cluster of highly shared sequence variants was judged likely to represent a technical artifact of the sequencing pipeline. According to a later analysis, TCR association rates differed among HLA loci, with DRB1 alleles showing the most associated TCRs and HLA-C alleles showing the fewest. In a later analysis, 16,951 TCR beta sequences were associated with specific HLA alleles at a false discovery rate of 0.05. Sequencing depth was assumed to be roughly uniform across donors in the presence/absence analyses, though that assumption may not hold. A further reported finding was that TCR beta sequences accurately predicted the HLA-A and HLA-B alleles for most subjects in the first cohort. It was suggested by the authors that the approach could potentially be generalized to other disease states and immunological phenotypes. Compared with equally common non-associated chains, HLA-associated TCR beta chains in a later analysis were more clonally expanded and had lower generation probabilities. The study listed 150 to 200 TCR beta chains as associated with cytomegalovirus. When HLA alleles, especially DR and DQ, strongly co-occurred, TCR associations were difficult to assign to individual alleles. In both the original and validation cohorts, the classifier was reported to diagnose cytomegalovirus status with high specificity and sensitivity.

The germline V gene (reference sequence) specifies LNHDA as CDR1 and SQIVND as CDR2. The CDR3, from cysteine to phenylalanine, totals 14 residues. The kept DNA is CDR3 alone, 42 bases in frame from the first base. Compared with germline, V lacks 4 bases and J lacks 6 bases; bases without a gene match: 3. In total, roughly 710 healthy bone marrow donors made up the cohort. All cohort members were sampled while nominally healthy, although unrecorded immune exposures were likely present. The donor tested CMV seronegative and was one of the 352 seronegative cohort members. Every donor gave a peripheral blood sample, and the peripheral blood mononuclear cells from that sample were used for TCR beta sequencing. Genomic DNA extraction from the blood cell samples was performed with the Qiagen DNeasy Blood Extraction Kit. Receptors were amplified or captured by the immunoSEQ multiplex PCR assay. The multiplex PCR relied on a mix of 60 forward primers for TCR Vbeta segments and 13 reverse primers for TCR Jbeta segments. A multiplex PCR assay on genomic DNA amplified the CDR3 region of rearranged TCR beta genes. Amplified TCR beta libraries were sequenced as 87-base-pair reads on the Illumina HiSeq System. The source study handled its data this way. A later analysis counted approximately 84 million unique TCR beta chains across the 500 to 850 repertoires, and around 9.9 million of these chains were shared by at least two donors. Raw reads were error-corrected and collapsed into unique sequences by a nearest-neighbor algorithm in which closely related sequences were merged to remove PCR and sequencing errors. Alignment of CDR3 sequences to IMGT reference sequences was used to assign V, D and J gene segments. For a sequence to be retained, a match of at least six nucleotides to both a V gene segment and a J gene segment was required. Rearrangements were classified as productive when the CDR3 lacked stop codons and remained in frame with V and J, and all other rearrangements were classified as non-productive. Following IMGT convention, CDR3 was defined as the stretch from the second conserved V-encoded cysteine to the conserved J-encoded phenylalanine. In an earlier analysis of around 600 of the donors, sequences lacking an unambiguous match to a single V gene segment were excluded. An earlier analysis of several hundred of the donors called V segments functional above 56.7% productive rearrangements and segregating when the between-donor standard deviation exceeded 5%. A statistical classification framework was developed to diagnose cytomegalovirus status using the catalog of TCR beta chain sequences. A later analysis assigned V and J genes by comparing TCR nucleotide sequences with IMGT/GENE-DB human TR gene sequences. The TCRdist pipeline was used in a later analysis to assign CDR3 sequences and most-parsimonious VDJ recombination scenarios. A later analysis defined each TCR beta chain by its CDR3 amino acid sequence plus V-gene family, and excluded reads lacking a unique V-gene family. To address suspected cross-contamination and a sequencing artifact, a later analysis removed around 600 highly shared, low-generation-probability nucleotide sequences. For each public chain, a later analysis derived a clonal expansion index from normalized ranks of inferred template counts within each repertoire. Generation probabilities in a later analysis came from a VDJ recombination model fitted to out-of-frame rearrangements, and those results were checked against IGoR. A later analysis scored TCR-TCR, TCR-HLA and TCR-CMV co-occurrence with hypergeometric tests, applying a repertoire-size bias correction to TCR pairs. A later analysis estimated false discovery rates by permuting HLA or CMV assignments 20 times. In a later analysis, co-occurring TCRs were grouped using DBSCAN, with TCRdist sequence similarity added in when clustering inside HLA-allele-positive subsets. Repertoires with fewer than 30,000 or more than 120,000 public chains, plus five repertoires with anomalous nucleotide sharing, were excluded from co-occurrence clustering. TCRdb took this table from immuneACCESS and kept in-frame rearrangements with V and J called. Such tables lack part of the clones; where checked against another copy, unresolved V genes explain under half of the gap, and the rest is unexplained. V, J and clone size reflect that table, while D and trimming were determined from the DNA. This sample holds about 180,000 clones; more than 60% were observed only once. About 1.5% of the sample comes from the top ten.

Material: PBMCs. This TCR came from a man aged 18 to 29 in good health and CMV-seronegative. The rearrangement combines TRBV19 with TRBJ1-2, with 12 bases in between that match TRBD1. The sequenced DNA: TGTGCCAGTAGTAGGGGACAGGGGGCGAATGGCTACACCTTC. Its protein product is CASSRGQGANGYTF.